This T cell receptor (beta chain) was obtained from a study of radiotherapy plus CTLA-4 blockade in lung cancer. Findings of the study overall: There was expansion of tumor-derived TCR clones in blood after radiotherapy plus ipilimumab. Per reports, early blood T cell clone dynamics, plus interferon-beta, forecast response most strongly.

With V trimmed by 4 bases and J by 3 bases, 0 bases remained unmatched. In germline, CDR1 is WSHSY, CDR2 SAAADI. This CDR3 region has 13 residues. Remarks on this clone: The antigen is not known. This sample includes further DNA sequences coding for the same CDR3.

TCRdb's copy holds only in-frame clones and misses some; the assay was immunoSEQ multiplex PCR. The data show 30,000 to 35,000 clones, 70% seen once. This specimen consisted of peripheral blood, obtained from a patient treated with radiotherapy plus ipilimumab. The sequence came from a human donor with non-small cell lung cancer who had stable disease on radiotherapy plus ipilimumab. V is TRBV10-2 and J is TRBJ1-2, with 9 positions matching TRBD1. CDR3 bases: TGCGCCAGCAGTGGGACAGGGGACTATGGCTACACCTTC. Translation: CASSGTGDYGYTF.